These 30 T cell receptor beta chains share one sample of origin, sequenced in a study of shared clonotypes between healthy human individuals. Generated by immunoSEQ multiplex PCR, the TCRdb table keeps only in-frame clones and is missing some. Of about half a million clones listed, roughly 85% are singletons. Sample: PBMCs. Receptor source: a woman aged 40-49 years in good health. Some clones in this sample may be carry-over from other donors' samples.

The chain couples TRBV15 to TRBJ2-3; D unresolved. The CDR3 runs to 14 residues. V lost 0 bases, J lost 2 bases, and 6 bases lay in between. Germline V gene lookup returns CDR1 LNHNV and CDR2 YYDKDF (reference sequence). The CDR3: CATSRDLATDTQYF. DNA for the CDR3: TGTGCCACCAGCAGAGATCTTGCCACAGATACGCAGTATTTT. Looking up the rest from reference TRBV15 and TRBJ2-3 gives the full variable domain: DAMVIQNPRYQVTQFGKPVTLSCSQTLNHNVMYWYQQKSSQAPKLLFHYYDKDFNNEADTPDNFQSRRPNTSFCFLDIRSPGLGDTAMYLCATSRDLATDTQYFGPGTRLTVL.

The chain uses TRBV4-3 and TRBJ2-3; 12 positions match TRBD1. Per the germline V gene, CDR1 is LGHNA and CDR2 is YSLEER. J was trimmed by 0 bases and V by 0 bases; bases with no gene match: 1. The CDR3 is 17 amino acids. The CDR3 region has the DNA TGCGCCAGCAGCCAAGATGGGACAGGGGGCAGCACAGATACGCAGTATTTT. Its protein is CASSQDGTGGSTDTQYF.

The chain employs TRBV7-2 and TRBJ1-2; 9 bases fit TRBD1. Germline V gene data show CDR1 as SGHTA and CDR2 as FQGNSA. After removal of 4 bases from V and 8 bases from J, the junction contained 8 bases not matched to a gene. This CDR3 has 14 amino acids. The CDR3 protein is CASSSQRTGVGYTF. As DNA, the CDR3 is TGTGCCAGCAGCTCACAACGGACAGGGGTCGGCTACACCTTC. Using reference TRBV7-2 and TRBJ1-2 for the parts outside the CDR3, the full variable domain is GAGVSQSPSNKVTEKGKDVELRCDPISGHTALYWYRQSLGQGLEFLIYFQGNSAPDKSGLPSDRFSAERTGGSVSTLTIQRTQQEDSAVYLCASSSQRTGVGYTFGSGTRLTVV.

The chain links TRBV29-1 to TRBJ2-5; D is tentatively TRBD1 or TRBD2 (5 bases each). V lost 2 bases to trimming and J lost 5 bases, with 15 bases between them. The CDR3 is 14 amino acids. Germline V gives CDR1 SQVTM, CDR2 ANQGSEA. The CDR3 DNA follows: TGCAGCGTTGAACCCCCTGGGGGATTGGAGACCCAGTACTTC. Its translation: CSVEPPGGLETQYF. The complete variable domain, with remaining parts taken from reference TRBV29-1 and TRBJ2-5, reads SAVISQKPSRDICQRGTSLTIQCQVDSQVTMMFWYRQQPGQSLTLIATANQGSEATYESGFVIDKFPISRPNLTFSTLTVSNMSPEDSSIYLCSVEPPGGLETQYFGPGTRLLVL.

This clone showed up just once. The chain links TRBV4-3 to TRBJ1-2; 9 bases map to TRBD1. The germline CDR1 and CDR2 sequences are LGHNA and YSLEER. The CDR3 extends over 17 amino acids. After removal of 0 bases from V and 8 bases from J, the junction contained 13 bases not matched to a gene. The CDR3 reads CASSQDWPQQGAGGYTF. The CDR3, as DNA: TGCGCCAGCAGCCAAGATTGGCCTCAACAGGGGGCGGGAGGCTACACCTTC.

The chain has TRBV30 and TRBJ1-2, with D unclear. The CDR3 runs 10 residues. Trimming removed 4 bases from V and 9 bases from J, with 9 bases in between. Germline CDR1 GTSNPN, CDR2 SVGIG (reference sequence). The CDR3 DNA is TGTGCCTGGATGGGGTCCCGCTACACCTTC. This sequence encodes CAWMGSRYTF.

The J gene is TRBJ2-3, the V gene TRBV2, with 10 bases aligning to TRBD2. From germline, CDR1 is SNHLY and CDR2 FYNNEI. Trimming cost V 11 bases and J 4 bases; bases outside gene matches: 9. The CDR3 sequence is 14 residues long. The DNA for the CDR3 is TGTGCCGCCAAATCCGGACTAGCGGCAGATACGCAGTATTTT. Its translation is CAAKSGLAADTQYF.

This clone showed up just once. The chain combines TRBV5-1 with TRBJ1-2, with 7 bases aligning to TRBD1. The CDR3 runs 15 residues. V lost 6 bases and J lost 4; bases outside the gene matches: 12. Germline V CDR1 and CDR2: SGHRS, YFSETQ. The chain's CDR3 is CASTPGGQWSYGYTF. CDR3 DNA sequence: TGCGCCAGCACCCCAGGGGGGCAGTGGAGCTATGGCTACACCTTC.

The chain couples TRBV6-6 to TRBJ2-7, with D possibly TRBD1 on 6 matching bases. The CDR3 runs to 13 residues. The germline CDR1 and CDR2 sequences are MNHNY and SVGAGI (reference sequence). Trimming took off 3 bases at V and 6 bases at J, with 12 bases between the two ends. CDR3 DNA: TGTGCCAGCAGTTATAGGGGGTCTCTCGAGCAGTACTTC. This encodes CASSYRGSLEQYF.

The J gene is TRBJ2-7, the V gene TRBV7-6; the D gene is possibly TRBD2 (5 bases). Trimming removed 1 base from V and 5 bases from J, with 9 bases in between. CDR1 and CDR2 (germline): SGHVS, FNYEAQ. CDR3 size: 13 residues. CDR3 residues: CASSLESGNEQYF. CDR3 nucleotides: TGTGCCAGCAGCTTAGAGTCCGGGAACGAGCAGTACTTC.

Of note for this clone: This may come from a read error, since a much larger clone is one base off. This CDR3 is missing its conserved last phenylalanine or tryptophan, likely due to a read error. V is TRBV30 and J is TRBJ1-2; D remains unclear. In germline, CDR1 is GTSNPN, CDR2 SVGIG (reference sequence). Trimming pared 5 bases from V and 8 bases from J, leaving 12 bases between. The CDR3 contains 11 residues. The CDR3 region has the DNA TGTGCCTGGGGACCCTCCCGGGGCTACACCTTA. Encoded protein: CAWGPSRGYTL.

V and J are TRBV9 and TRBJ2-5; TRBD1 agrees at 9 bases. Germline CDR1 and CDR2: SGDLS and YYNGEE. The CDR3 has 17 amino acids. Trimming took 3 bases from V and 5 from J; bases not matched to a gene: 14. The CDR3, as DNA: TGTGCCAGCAGCGGACTCGGGACAGGGCTTGATCGGGAGACCCAGTACTTC. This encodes CASSGLGTGLDRETQYF.

The chain's CDR3 is CASSRGLRESHNEQFF. DNA of the CDR3: TGTGCCAGCAGCCGGGGTTTAAGGGAGAGCCACAATGAGCAGTTCTTC. V is TRBV4-2 and J is TRBJ2-1; TRBD2 might be the D (5 bases). Germline CDR1 and CDR2: LGHNA and YNFKEQ. CDR3 size: 16 residues. V was clipped by 4 bases and J by 5 bases, with 18 bases between them.

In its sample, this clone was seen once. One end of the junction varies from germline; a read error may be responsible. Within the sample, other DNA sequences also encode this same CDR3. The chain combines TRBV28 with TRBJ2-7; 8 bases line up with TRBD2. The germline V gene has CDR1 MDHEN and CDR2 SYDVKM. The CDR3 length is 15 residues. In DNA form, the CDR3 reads TGTGCTAGCAGTGGGGGACTAGGGAGCTCCTACGAGCAGTACTTC. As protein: CASSGGLGSSYEQYF.

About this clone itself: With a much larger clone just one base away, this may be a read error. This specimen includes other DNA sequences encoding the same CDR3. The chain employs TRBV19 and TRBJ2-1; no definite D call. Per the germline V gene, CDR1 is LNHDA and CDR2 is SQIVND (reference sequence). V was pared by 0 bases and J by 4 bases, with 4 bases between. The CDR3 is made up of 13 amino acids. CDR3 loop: CASSIDRYNEQFF. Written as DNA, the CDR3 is TGTGCCAGTAGTATAGACCGGTACAATGAGCAGTTCTTC.

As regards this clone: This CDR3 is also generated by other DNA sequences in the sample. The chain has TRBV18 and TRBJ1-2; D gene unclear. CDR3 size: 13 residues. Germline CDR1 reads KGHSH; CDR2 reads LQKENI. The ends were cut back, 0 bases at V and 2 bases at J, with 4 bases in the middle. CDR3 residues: CASSPPGNYGYTF. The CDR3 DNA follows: TGTGCCAGCTCACCACCAGGAAACTATGGCTACACCTTC.

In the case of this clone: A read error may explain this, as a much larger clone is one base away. CDR3 bases: TGTGCCAGCAGCTTAGATGGGGCAGATACGCAGTATTTT. Amino acid sequence: CASSLDGADTQYF. This sequence joins TRBV7-9 and TRBJ2-3; D not certain. Germline V CDR1 and CDR2: SEHNR, FQNEAQ (reference sequence). Between the trimmed V and J ends, which lost 1 base and 4 bases, there was a span of 6 bases. The CDR3 is made up of 13 amino acids.

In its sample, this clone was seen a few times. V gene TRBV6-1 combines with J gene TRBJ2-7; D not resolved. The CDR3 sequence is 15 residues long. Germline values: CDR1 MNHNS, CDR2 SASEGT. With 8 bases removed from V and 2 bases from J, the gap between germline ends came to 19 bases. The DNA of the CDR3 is TGTGCCAGCGTGGTTGCGACGTCTCATACCTACGAGCAGTACTTC. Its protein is CASVVATSHTYEQYF.

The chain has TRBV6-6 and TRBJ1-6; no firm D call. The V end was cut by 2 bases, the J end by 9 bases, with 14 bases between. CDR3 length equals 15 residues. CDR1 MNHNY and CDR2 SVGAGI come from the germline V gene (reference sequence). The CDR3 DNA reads TGTGCCAGCAGTTACCATCCCGGACGTGGTTCACCCCTCCACTTT. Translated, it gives CASSYHPGRGSPLHF.

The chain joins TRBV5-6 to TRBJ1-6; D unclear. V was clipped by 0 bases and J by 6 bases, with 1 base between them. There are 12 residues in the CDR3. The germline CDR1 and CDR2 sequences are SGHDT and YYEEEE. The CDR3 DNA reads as TGTGCCAGCAGCTTGGTTAATTCACCCCTCCACTTT. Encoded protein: CASSLVNSPLHF.

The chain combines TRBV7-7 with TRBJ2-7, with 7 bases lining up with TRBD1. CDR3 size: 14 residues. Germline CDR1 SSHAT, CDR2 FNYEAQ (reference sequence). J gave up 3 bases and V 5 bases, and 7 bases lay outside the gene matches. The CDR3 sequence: CASSPQTGSYEQYF. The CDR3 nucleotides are TGTGCCAGCAGCCCCCAGACAGGGAGCTACGAGCAGTACTTC.

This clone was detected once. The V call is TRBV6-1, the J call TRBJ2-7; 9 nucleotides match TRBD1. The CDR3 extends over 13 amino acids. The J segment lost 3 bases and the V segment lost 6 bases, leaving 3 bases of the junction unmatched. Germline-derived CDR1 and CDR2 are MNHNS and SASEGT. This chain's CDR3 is CASRRTGDYEQYF. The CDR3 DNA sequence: TGTGCCAGCAGGCGGACAGGGGACTACGAGCAGTACTTC.

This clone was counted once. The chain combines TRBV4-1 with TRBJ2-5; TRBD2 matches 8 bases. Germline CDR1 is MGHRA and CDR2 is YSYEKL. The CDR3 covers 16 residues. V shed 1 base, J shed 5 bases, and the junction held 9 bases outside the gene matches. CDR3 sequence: CASSQGLTTSEETQYF. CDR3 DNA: TGCGCCAGCAGCCAAGGCTTAACGACTAGCGAGGAGACCCAGTACTTC.

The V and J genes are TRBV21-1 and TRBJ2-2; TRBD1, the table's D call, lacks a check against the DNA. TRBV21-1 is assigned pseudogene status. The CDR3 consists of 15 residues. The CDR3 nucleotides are TGTGCCAGCAGCGACAGGGTCCCCAGTACCGGGGAGCTGTTTTTT. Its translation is CASSDRVPSTGELFF.

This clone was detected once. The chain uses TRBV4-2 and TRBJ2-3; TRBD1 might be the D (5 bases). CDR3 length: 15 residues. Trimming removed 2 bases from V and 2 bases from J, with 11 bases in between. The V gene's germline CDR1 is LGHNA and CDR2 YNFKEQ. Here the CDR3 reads CASSQLTGPTDTQYF. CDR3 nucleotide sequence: TGTGCCAGCAGCCAACTTACAGGTCCCACAGATACGCAGTATTTT.

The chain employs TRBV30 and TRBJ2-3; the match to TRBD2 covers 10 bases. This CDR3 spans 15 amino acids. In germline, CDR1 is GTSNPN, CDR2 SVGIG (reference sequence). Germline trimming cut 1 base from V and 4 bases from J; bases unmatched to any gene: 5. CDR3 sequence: CAWSALAGVSDTQYF. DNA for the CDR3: TGTGCCTGGAGTGCCCTAGCGGGAGTCTCAGATACGCAGTATTTT.

The CDR3 DNA reads as TGTGCCAGCAGTTACTCTGGTCGGGACGCCACCTACGAGCAGTACTTC. This codes for CASSYSGRDATYEQYF. The gene calls are TRBV6-5 and TRBJ2-7, with D perhaps assigned TRBD1 or TRBD2 (5 bases each). The CDR3 length is 16 residues. V dropped 0 bases and J dropped 2 bases, with 14 bases sitting between them. In germline, CDR1 is MNHEY, CDR2 SVGAGI.

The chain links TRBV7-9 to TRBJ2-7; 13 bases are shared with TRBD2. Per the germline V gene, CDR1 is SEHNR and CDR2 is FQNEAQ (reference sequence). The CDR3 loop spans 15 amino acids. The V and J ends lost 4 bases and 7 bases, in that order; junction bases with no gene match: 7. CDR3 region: CASSWSGTSGIEQYF. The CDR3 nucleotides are TGTGCCAGCAGCTGGTCCGGGACTAGCGGGATTGAGCAGTACTTC.

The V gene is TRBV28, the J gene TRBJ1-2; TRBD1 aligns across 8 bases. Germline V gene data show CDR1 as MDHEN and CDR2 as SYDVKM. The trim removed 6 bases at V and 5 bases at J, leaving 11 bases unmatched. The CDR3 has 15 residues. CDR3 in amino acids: CASRIPKTGEYGYTF. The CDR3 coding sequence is TGTGCCAGCAGGATACCAAAGACAGGGGAGTATGGCTACACCTTC.

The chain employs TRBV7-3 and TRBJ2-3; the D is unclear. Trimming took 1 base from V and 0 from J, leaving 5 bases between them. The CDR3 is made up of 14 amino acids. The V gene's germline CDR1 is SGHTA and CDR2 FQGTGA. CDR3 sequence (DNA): TGTGCCAGCAGCTTAAACCCTAGCACAGATACGCAGTATTTT. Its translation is CASSLNPSTDTQYF.